The text below deals with one TCR beta chain. Antigen specificity is unknown. Deep sequencing aimed at 1 in 200,000 to 1 in 1 million T cells' resolution. Generated by immunoSEQ multiplex PCR, the TCRdb table keeps only in-frame clones and is missing some. The sample contains a few hundred thousand clones, roughly two thirds of which appear only once. These data originate in a study of cytotoxic CD8 clonotypes in ibrutinib-treated CLL. Study at large: Mean per-sample yields comprised 255,043 productive templates and 85,000 to 100,000 productive rearrangements. General observations from the study: Higher clonality was seen at ibrutinib response and a return toward baseline at progression.

The V gene's germline CDR1 is SGHDT and CDR2 YYEEEE. The CDR3 contains 15 residues. Trimming cost V 4 bases and J 1 base, with 14 bases left between them. The clonotype originates from a human donor with chronic lymphocytic leukemia. The specimen was PBMCs, collected after 36 months of ibrutinib treatment. The chain uses TRBV5-6 and TRBJ2-5; unclear D gene. CDR3 sequence reads: CASSRTLGSQETQYF. In nucleotides, the CDR3 is TGTGCCAGCAGCCGAACGTTAGGCTCCCAAGAGACCCAGTACTTC.